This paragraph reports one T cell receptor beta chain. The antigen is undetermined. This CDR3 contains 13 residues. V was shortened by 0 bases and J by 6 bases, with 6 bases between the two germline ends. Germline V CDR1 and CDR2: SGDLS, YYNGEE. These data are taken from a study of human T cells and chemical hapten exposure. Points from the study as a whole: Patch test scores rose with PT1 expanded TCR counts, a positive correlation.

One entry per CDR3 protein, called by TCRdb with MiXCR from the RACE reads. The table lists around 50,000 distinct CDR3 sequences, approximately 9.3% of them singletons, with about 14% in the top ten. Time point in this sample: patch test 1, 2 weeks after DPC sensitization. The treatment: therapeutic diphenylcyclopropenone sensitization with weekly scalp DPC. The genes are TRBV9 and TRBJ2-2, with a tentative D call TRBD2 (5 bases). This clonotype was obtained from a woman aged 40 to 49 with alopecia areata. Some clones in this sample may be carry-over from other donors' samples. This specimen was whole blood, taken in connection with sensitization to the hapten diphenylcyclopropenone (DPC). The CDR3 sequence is CASSVDGAGELFF. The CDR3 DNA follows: TGTGCCAGCAGCGTAGACGGGGCCGGGGAGCTGTTTTTT. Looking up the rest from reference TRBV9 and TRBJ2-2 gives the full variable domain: DSGVTQTPKHLITATGQRVTLRCSPRSGDLSVYWYQQSLDQGLQFLIQYYNGEERAKGNILERFSAQQFPDLHSELNLSSLELGDSALYFCASSVDGAGELFFGEGSRLTVL.